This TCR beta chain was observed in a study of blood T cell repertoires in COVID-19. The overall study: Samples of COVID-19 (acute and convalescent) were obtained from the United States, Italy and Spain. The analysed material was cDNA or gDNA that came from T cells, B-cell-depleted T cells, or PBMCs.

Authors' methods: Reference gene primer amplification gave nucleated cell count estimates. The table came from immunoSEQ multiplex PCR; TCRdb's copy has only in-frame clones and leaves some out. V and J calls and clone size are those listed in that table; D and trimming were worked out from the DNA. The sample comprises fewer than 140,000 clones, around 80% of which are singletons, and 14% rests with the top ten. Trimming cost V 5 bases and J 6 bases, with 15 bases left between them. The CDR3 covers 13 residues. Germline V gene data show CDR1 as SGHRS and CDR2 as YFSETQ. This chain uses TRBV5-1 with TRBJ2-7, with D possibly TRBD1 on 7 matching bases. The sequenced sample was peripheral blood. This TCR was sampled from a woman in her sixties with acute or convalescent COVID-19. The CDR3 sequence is CASRKEGAGEQYF. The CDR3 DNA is TGCGCCAGCAGAAAGGAGGGGGCAGGCGAGCAGTACTTC.